Detailed here is one TCR beta chain. Per the original data handling: Counts of nucleated cells, estimated from reference gene primer amplification, were obtained. Only in-frame clones appear in the TCRdb table, and some are missing; sequencing was by immunoSEQ multiplex PCR. The V and J calls and clone size come from that table; D and trimming were worked out from the DNA. The sample holds fewer than 65,000 clones, over 75% seen once. These data belong to a study of blood T cell repertoires in COVID-19. Study overall: COVID-19 samples from acute and convalescent phases originated in the United States, Italy and Spain. Sources were T cells, B-cell-depleted T cells, or PBMCs; the material itself was cDNA or gDNA.

The trim removed 4 bases at V and 2 bases at J, leaving 5 bases unmatched. The CDR3 spans 16 residues. Germline CDR1 and CDR2: SGHNT and YYREEE (reference sequence). The source is a man between 60 and 75 years old with acute or convalescent COVID-19. The chain has TRBV5-4 and TRBJ2-2; TRBD1 matches 10 bases. The sequenced material came from peripheral blood. The CDR3 DNA reads TGTGCCAGCAGCAACCGGGACAGGGGCAACACCGGGGAGCTGTTTTTT. Residues: CASSNRDRGNTGELFF.